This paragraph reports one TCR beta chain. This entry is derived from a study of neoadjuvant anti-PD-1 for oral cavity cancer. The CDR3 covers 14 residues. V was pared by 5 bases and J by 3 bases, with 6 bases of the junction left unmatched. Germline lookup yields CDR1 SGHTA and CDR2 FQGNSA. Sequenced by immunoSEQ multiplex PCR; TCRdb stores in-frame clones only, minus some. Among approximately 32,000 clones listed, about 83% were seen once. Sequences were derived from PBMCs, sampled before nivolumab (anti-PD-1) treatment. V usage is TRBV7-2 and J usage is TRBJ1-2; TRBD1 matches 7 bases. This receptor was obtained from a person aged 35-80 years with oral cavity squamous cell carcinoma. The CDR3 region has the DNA TGTGCCAGCAGCCGAGACAGGGCGTACTATGGCTACACCTTC. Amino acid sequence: CASSRDRAYYGYTF.